Listed below are T cell receptor beta chains from one sample, sequenced in a study of control samples from healthy donors and cancer patients. Assay: immunoSEQ multiplex PCR; the TCRdb copy retains only in-frame clones and omits some. The repertoire holds 150,000 to 200,000 clones, about 90% seen once, with 9.5% to 15% in the top ten. The specimen was blood. Receptor source: a man under 40 in good health. The CDR3 runs from the conserved cysteine through the conserved F or W. A D gene is named only where the DNA matches it firmly. Some rows mark clone size as missing; the rest say once, few, many or name a class of expanded clone.

J,V,D,size,DNA,CDR3
TRBJ1-5,TRBV19,NA,NA,TGTGCCAGTAGTATCCCAGAGACATCTTATAGCAATCAGCCCCAGCATTTT,CASSIPETSYSNQPQHF
TRBJ2-1,TRBV28,TRBD2,NA,TGTGCCAGCAGACCCGCCCCGCTCTTAGCGGGAGTTTCGGGTGAGTTCTTC,CASRPAPLLAGVSGEFF
TRBJ1-1,TRBV4-2,NA,NA,TGTGCCAGCAGCCAAGAGGACGGCAGGAACACTGAAGCTTTCTTT,CASSQEDGRNTEAFF
TRBJ2-1,TRBV3-1/TRBV3-2,NA,NA,TGTGCCAGCAGCCAAGATATAAACCCCGGGAATGAGCAGTTCTTC,CASSQDINPGNEQFF
TRBJ2-1,TRBV29-1,NA,NA,TGCAGCGTCCGTTCAGGACTGGCTTCCTACAATGAGCAGTTCTTC,CSVRSGLASYNEQFF
TRBJ2-1,TRBV19,NA,NA,TGTGCCAGTAGTCCCCAGGGGCATGAGCAGTTCTTC,CASSPQGHEQFF
TRBJ2-6,TRBV27,NA,NA,TGTGCCAGCAGGGACGGAATGAGCTCTGGGGCCAACGTCCTGACTTTC,CASRDGMSSGANVLTF
TRBJ2-7,TRBV4-2,NA,NA,TGTGCCAGCAGCCAGAGGGGGGAGTCCACCTACGAGCAGTACTTC,CASSQRGESTYEQYF
TRBJ1-1,TRBV28,NA,NA,TGTGCCAGCAGTTTGTGGGGAGGTGAGACTGAAGCTTTCTTT,CASSLWGGETEAFF
TRBJ2-2,TRBV5-1,TRBD2,NA,TGCGCCAGCAGCTTGAGGACTAGCACCGGGGAGCTGTTTTTT,CASSLRTSTGELFF
TRBJ2-5,TRBV28,NA,once,TGTGCCAGCACCTCTGGAAGAGAGACCCAGTACTTC,CASTSGRETQYF
TRBJ2-7,TRBV4-2,NA,few,TGTGCCAGCAGCCAAGGTGGTAGCTCCTACGAGCAGTACTTC,CASSQGGSSYEQYF
TRBJ2-1,TRBV5-1,TRBD2,NA,TGCGCCAGCAGCTTTATCGCGGGAGGGCCTATTAATGAGCAGTTCTTC,CASSFIAGGPINEQFF
TRBJ2-4,TRBV7-9,NA,NA,TGTGCCAGCAGCGTTGGAGGCAACATTCAGTACTTC,CASSVGGNIQYF
TRBJ2-3,TRBV5-4,NA,NA,TGTGCCAGCAGCTCTACCACCGATACGCAGTATTTT,CASSSTTDTQYF
TRBJ1-1,TRBV5-4,NA,NA,TGTGCCAGCAGCTTGGGACAGGTTGAAGCTTTCTTT,CASSLGQVEAFF
TRBJ2-1,TRBV29-1,NA,NA,TGCAGCGACCGAAGGCCCTACAATGAGCAGTTCTTC,CSDRRPYNEQFF
TRBJ1-3,TRBV27,NA,NA,TGTGCCAGCGGGGGAGGGGGCACCATATATTTT,CASGGGGTIYF
TRBJ2-7,TRBV29-1,NA,NA,TGCAGCGTTCCAGCCCCCCGTCCCCTCAGTCCCTACGAGCAGTACTTC,CSVPAPRPLSPYEQYF
TRBJ1-1,TRBV7-8,NA,NA,TGTGCCAGCAGCTTAGGTCAGGCTGAAGCTTTCTTT,CASSLGQAEAFF
TRBJ2-3,TRBV7-9,NA,NA,TGTGCCAGCAGCCCCCTTTCAGATACGCAGTATTTT,CASSPLSDTQYF
TRBJ2-3,TRBV11-3,TRBD2,NA,TGTGCCAGCAGCCCAGGACTAGCGGGAGTATCAGATACGCAGTATTTT,CASSPGLAGVSDTQYF
TRBJ1-5,TRBV3-1/TRBV3-2,NA,NA,TGTGCCAGCAGCCAACAGGGAATCAATCAGCCCCAGCATTTT,CASSQQGINQPQHF
TRBJ2-7,TRBV3-1/TRBV3-2,NA,NA,TGTGCCAGCAGCGAAAACAGGAGGGGCGAGCAGTACTTC,CASSENRRGEQYF
TRBJ2-7,TRBV28,NA,NA,TGTGCCAGCCGGGATCACGAGCAGTACTTC,CASRDHEQYF
TRBJ2-3,TRBV6-6,TRBD2,NA,TGTGCCAGCAGTTACGGGCGAGGACTAGCGATCGATACGCAGTATTTT,CASSYGRGLAIDTQYF
TRBJ1-1,TRBV7-3,NA,once,TGTGCCAGCAGCTCTCAGGGTACTGAAGCTTTCTTT,CASSSQGTEAFF
TRBJ2-3,TRBV13,NA,once,TGTGCCAGCAGCTCCCCGGGAGCACGGGGACCCACAGATACGCAGTATTTT,CASSSPGARGPTDTQYF
TRBJ2-1,TRBV30,TRBD2,NA,TGTGCTAGTAGCGGGAGGGTGGGTGAGCAGTTCTTC,CASSGRVGEQFF
TRBJ2-7,TRBV4-1,NA,NA,TGCGCCAGCAGCCACCTAACCTACGAGCAGTACTTC,CASSHLTYEQYF
TRBJ1-1,TRBV9,NA,NA,TGTGCCAGCAGCGTAGTAACCGGGTCTCGACTCACTGAAGCTTTCTTT,CASSVVTGSRLTEAFF
TRBJ2-7,TRBV5-1,TRBD1,NA,TGCGCCAGCAGCAACGAACAGGGGGCGTCCTACGAGCAGTACTTC,CASSNEQGASYEQYF
TRBJ2-4,TRBV6-5,NA,NA,TGTGCCAGCAGTTACACCACCCCGCCGGAGGGCATTCAGTACTTC,CASSYTTPPEGIQYF
TRBJ1-2,TRBV19,NA,once,TGTGCCAGTAGTATAACGAGAGGCTACACCTTC,CASSITRGYTF
TRBJ1-3,TRBV6-1,NA,NA,TGTGCCAGCAGTGAAGCAAACAGCAGGGTAGGGAACACCATATATTTT,CASSEANSRVGNTIYF
TRBJ1-4,TRBV27,TRBD1,NA,TGTGCCAGCAGCCCCTCTCGGGGGACAGCTAATGAAAAACTGTTTTTT,CASSPSRGTANEKLFF
TRBJ1-3,TRBV2,NA,NA,TGTGCCAGCAGTGTCTCCGGAAACACCATATATTTT,CASSVSGNTIYF
TRBJ1-5,TRBV24-1,TRBD1,NA,TGTGCCACCAGTGATATCGGGACAGATAGCAATCAGCCCCAGCATTTT,CATSDIGTDSNQPQHF
TRBJ1-3,TRBV2,NA,NA,TGTGCCAGCAGTGTAGTCGGGACTGGAAACACCATATATTTT,CASSVVGTGNTIYF
TRBJ2-7,TRBV7-2,NA,NA,TGTGCCAGCAGCTCGATTCCGACCTACGAGCAGTACTTC,CASSSIPTYEQYF
TRBJ2-3,TRBV19,TRBD2,NA,TGTGCCAGTAGTAAAAGGACTAGCACAACCTCAGATACGCAGTATTTT,CASSKRTSTTSDTQYF
TRBJ2-2,TRBV5-4,NA,NA,TGTGCCAGCAGCCTATCAGGGAAAGGTAACACCGGGGAGCTGTTTTTT,CASSLSGKGNTGELFF
TRBJ1-3,TRBV28,NA,once,TGTGCCAGCAGTTCCCCGGGGGTTGGAAACACCATATATTTT,CASSSPGVGNTIYF
TRBJ2-4,TRBV3-1/TRBV3-2,TRBD2,NA,TGTGCCAGCAGCCAACCCGAGCGGGGTGTCAAAAACATTCAGTACTTC,CASSQPERGVKNIQYF
TRBJ1-1,TRBV3-1/TRBV3-2,NA,NA,TGTGCCAGCAGCCAAACGGGGGTTGAAGCTTTCTTT,CASSQTGVEAFF